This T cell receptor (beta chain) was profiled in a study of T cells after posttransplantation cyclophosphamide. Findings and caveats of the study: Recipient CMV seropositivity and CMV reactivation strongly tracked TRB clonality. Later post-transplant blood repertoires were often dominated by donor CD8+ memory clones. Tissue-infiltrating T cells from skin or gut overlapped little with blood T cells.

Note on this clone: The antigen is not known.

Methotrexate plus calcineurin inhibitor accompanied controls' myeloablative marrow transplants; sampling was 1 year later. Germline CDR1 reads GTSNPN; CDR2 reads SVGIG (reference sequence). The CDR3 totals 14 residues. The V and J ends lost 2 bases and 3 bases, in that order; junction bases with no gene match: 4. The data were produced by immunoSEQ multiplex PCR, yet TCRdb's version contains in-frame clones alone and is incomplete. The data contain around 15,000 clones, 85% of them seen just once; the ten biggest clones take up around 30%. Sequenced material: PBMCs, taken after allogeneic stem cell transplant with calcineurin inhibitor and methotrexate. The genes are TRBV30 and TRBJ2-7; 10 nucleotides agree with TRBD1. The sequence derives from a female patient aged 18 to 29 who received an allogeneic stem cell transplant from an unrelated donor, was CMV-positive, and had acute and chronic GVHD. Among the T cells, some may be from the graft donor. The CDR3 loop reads CAWSPGTGDYEQYF. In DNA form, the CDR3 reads TGTGCCTGGAGTCCCGGGACAGGGGACTACGAGCAGTACTTC. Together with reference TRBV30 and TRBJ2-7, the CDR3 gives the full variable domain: SQTIHQWPATLVQPVGSPLSLECTVEGTSNPNLYWYRQAAGRGLQLLFYSVGIGQISSEVPQNLSASRPQDRQFILSSKKLLLSDSGFYLCAWSPGTGDYEQYFGPGTRLTVT.